The 21 T cell receptor beta chains reported below all come from one sample, sequenced in a study of blood T cells in healthy people across ages. Alongside a J-beta primer mix, a sample-barcoded 5' primer served in a second PCR lasting about 7 to 12 cycles. Via MiXCR, TCRdb re-called the 5' RACE reads, giving one row per CDR3 protein. The table records roughly 640,000 distinct CDR3 sequences, about 28% of them present only once. Sequencing input: blood. The receptor source for this set is a woman older than 75 in good health.

The CDR3 bases are TGCAGTGCTAGAGTTGGGCGGGGATCTTTCGAGCAGTACTTC. Translation: CSARVGRGSFEQYF. This chain joins TRBV20-1 and TRBJ2-4, with D perhaps matching TRBD2 (6 bases). The end of the DNA is better explained by TRBJ2-7, so the J call may be wrong. Germline V gene sequence: CDR1 DFQATT, CDR2 SNEGSKA (reference sequence). This CDR3 region has 14 residues.

This clonotype came up a few times. A much bigger clone sits one base away, suggesting this may be a read error. The chain links TRBV7-2 to TRBJ2-7; D may be TRBD1 (5 bases). Germline V CDR1 and CDR2: SGHTA, FQGNSA. CDR3 length equals 14 residues. V shed 1 base and J shed 7 bases, with 14 bases lying between them. In DNA, the CDR3 is TGTGCCAGCAGCTTAGACGCCAGGGCTGGTGAGCAGTACTTC. Protein sequence: CASSLDARAGEQYF. Complete variable domain (other parts from reference TRBV7-2 and TRBJ2-7): GAGVSQSPSNKVTEKGKDVELRCDPISGHTALYWYRQSLGQGLEFLIYFQGNSAPDKSGLPSDRFSAERTGGSVSTLTIQRTQQEDSAVYLCASSLDARAGEQYFGPGTRLTVT.

This clonotype appeared a few times. The chain links TRBV9 to TRBJ2-2, with 7 positions matching TRBD1. J lost 8 bases, V lost 4 bases, and 17 bases had no gene match. The CDR3 runs 17 residues. The germline CDR1 and CDR2 sequences are SGDLS and YYNGEE. The CDR3 loop reads CASSKTGITLPEGELFF. CDR3 coding DNA: TGTGCCAGCAGCAAGACAGGGATCACCCTCCCTGAGGGGGAGCTGTTTTTT.

The chain has TRBV20-1 and TRBJ1-4; the D is unclear. This CDR3 is 13 amino acids long. The V and J ends lost 3 bases and 6 bases respectively, with 11 bases between them. Germline CDR1 reads DFQATT; CDR2 reads SNEGSKA (reference sequence). CDR3 residues: CSASLAWDEKLFF. As DNA, the CDR3 is TGCAGTGCTAGTCTCGCGTGGGATGAAAAACTGTTTTTT.

This clonotype appeared many times. The chain joins TRBV5-1 to TRBJ2-7; 12 positions match TRBD1. This CDR3 contains 16 residues. Germline V gene sequence: CDR1 SGHRS, CDR2 YFSETQ. V shed 4 bases and J 7 bases; nucleotides not matched to a gene: 12. The CDR3 loop is CASSPYPGQGAREQYF. CDR3 nucleotides: TGCGCCAGCAGCCCATATCCGGGACAGGGGGCGCGAGAGCAGTACTTC.

This clonotype was seen many times. The DNA for the CDR3 is TGTGCCAGCAGCCGACAGGGCGGCGATGAGCAGTTCTTC. It translates to CASSRQGGDEQFF. The V call is TRBV4-2, the J call TRBJ2-1, with TRBD1 matching 7 bases. The CDR3 consists of 13 residues. V lost 4 bases to trimming and J lost 8 bases; unmatched junction nucleotides: 5. Per germline, CDR1 LGHNA and CDR2 YNFKEQ.

This clonotype has a handful of counts. Since a much larger clone is just one base distant, this may be a read error. The CDR3 DNA sequence: TGCAGTCTGTTACGTGGTGAGCAGTACTTC. Its translation: CSLLRGEQYF. This chain uses TRBV20-1 with TRBJ2-7; no clear D gene. CDR3 size: 10 residues. Germline V gives CDR1 DFQATT, CDR2 SNEGSKA (reference sequence). The V end lost 8 bases, the J end lost 7 bases, and 12 bases lay between the germline ends.

This clonotype was seen only a few times. This chain joins TRBV19 and TRBJ1-2; no clear D gene. CDR1 is LNHDA and CDR2 is SQIVND in the germline V gene (reference sequence). This CDR3 is built from 13 residues. V lost 8 bases, J lost 0 bases, and 10 bases lay in between. DNA of the CDR3: TGTGCCAGTGGGAGCAGAACTAACTATGGCTACACCTTC. This translates into CASGSRTNYGYTF.

This clonotype was seen many times. Being one base from a much bigger clone, this may be a read error. The chain employs TRBV20-1 and TRBJ2-7, with D maybe TRBD2 (6 bases). The CDR3 contains 11 residues. The germline CDR1 and CDR2 sequences are DFQATT and SNEGSKA (reference sequence). CDR3 residues: CRARRDSEQYF. Written as DNA, the CDR3 is TGCAGGGCTAGACGGGACTCCGAGCAGTACTTC.

This clonotype has at least ten counts. The gene calls are TRBV9 and TRBJ2-7, with 11 bases identical to TRBD2. V was clipped by 0 bases and J by 4 bases; unmatched bases: 0. This CDR3 is built from 14 residues. Germline CDR1 and CDR2: SGDLS and YYNGEE. This chain's CDR3 is CASSVASGGYEQYF. In DNA, the CDR3 is TGTGCCAGCAGCGTAGCTAGCGGGGGGTACGAGCAGTACTTC.

V gene TRBV11-2 combines with J gene TRBJ1-1; TRBD1 is a possible D gene (5 bases). The CDR3 is 15 residues long. Germline-derived CDR1 and CDR2 are SGHAT and FQNNGV. Deletions cut 5 bases from V and 8 bases from J, with 21 bases between. The CDR3 DNA reads TGTGCCAGCAGCCCCGGTCCCGGGGGAGGCAGAGAAGCTTTCTTT. Protein: CASSPGPGGGREAFF.

The V and J genes are TRBV5-1 and TRBJ2-5, with D tentatively TRBD1 or TRBD2 (5 bases each). Germline values: CDR1 SGHRS, CDR2 YFSETQ. Trimming stripped 6 bases from V and 10 bases from J, with 22 bases between. The CDR3 loop spans 14 amino acids. CDR3 sequence reads: CASNQNTGRPIQYF. Written as DNA, the CDR3 is TGCGCCAGCAACCAGAATACGGGACGTCCAATCCAGTACTTC. The full variable domain, with the rest looked up from reference TRBV5-1 and TRBJ2-5, is KAGVTQTPRYLIKTRGQQVTLSCSPISGHRSVSWYQQTPGQGLQFLFEYFSETQRNKGNFPGRFSGRQFSNSRSEMNVSTLELGDSALYLCASNQNTGRPIQYFGPGTRLLVL.

Only a few counts were recorded for this clonotype. A much more abundant neighbour one base away suggests this may be a read error. CDR3 loop: CASSPRAAAHEQYF. The DNA of the CDR3 is TGTGCCAGCAGCCCCCGGGCGGCAGCTCATGAGCAGTACTTC. This chain connects TRBV7-9 to TRBJ2-7, with D unresolved. The germline V gene has CDR1 SEHNR and CDR2 FQNEAQ (reference sequence). Deletions cut 5 bases from V and 7 bases from J, with 18 bases between. This CDR3 is built from 14 residues.

This clonotype was observed at least ten times. The chain links TRBV12-3 or TRBV12-4 to TRBJ1-1; a weak D match, TRBD1 (5 bases). Trimming left V 6 bases short and J 4 bases short, with 12 bases between. This CDR3 is built from 13 residues. The CDR3 sequence is CASSFGGATEAFF. The CDR3 DNA follows: TGTGCCAGCAGCTTTGGGGGAGCCACTGAAGCTTTCTTT.

This clonotype showed up many times. The CDR3 DNA sequence: TGCAGTGCTAGAGATCAAGCGGGGCACAATGAGCAGTTCTTC. Protein: CSARDQAGHNEQFF. The chain recombines TRBV20-1 with TRBJ2-1; 7 bases line up with TRBD2. The CDR3 extends over 14 amino acids. Germline V gene data show CDR1 as DFQATT and CDR2 as SNEGSKA (reference sequence). The ends lost 0 bases at V and 5 bases at J; junction bases unmatched: 4.

This clonotype showed up many times. The J gene is TRBJ2-7, the V gene TRBV2, with TRBD2 as a possible D gene (5 bases). Germline V lookup: CDR1 SNHLY, CDR2 FYNNEI. V was trimmed by 7 bases and J by 7 bases, leaving 17 bases between them. This CDR3 is 13 amino acids long. The CDR3 is CASTSSGVGEQYF. Here the CDR3 DNA reads TGTGCCAGCACCTCCTCCGGGGTTGGGGAGCAGTACTTC.

Only a few counts were recorded for this clonotype. V gene TRBV6-1 combines with J gene TRBJ1-5, with D hard to call. The CDR3 is 14 residues long. Germline loops: CDR1 MNHNS, CDR2 SASEGT. V gave up 7 bases and J gave up 6 bases, with 16 bases separating them. The CDR3 region is CASIPLLPGQPQHF. The CDR3 DNA is TGTGCCAGCATCCCCCTTTTACCCGGTCAGCCCCAGCATTTT.

This clonotype was found many times. A much bigger clone sits one base away, suggesting this may be a read error. J is TRBJ2-1 and V is TRBV2, with 12 bases aligning to TRBD2. The J call may be in error: the DNA end matches TRBJ2-7 better. Germline V CDR1 and CDR2: SNHLY, FYNNEI. The length of the CDR3 is 15 residues. CDR3 in amino acids: CASSGGTSGYNEQYF. DNA of the CDR3: TGTGCCAGCAGCGGTGGGACTAGCGGGTACAATGAGCAGTACTTC.

This clonotype was found many times. CDR3 coding DNA: TGTGCCAGCAGTTACTCTTCGGCAGGGGGTTCACCCCTCCACTTT. Its translation is CASSYSSAGGSPLHF. The chain carries TRBV6-6 and TRBJ1-6; 7 positions agree with TRBD1. The J segment lost 9 bases and the V segment lost 0 bases, leaving 5 bases of the junction unmatched. This CDR3 comprises 15 residues. Germline CDR1 and CDR2: MNHNY and SVGAGI (reference sequence).

In this sample, this clonotype turned up many times. The chain links TRBV5-1 to TRBJ2-5; D gene unclear. This CDR3 contains 15 residues. The ends were cut back, 3 bases at V and 2 bases at J, with 14 bases in the middle. The germline V gene encodes CDR1 SGHRS and CDR2 YFSETQ. Written as DNA, the CDR3 is TGCGCCAGCAGCTCGCAAGGTTTCGGGCAAGAGACCCAGTACTTC. Its translation: CASSSQGFGQETQYF.

The gene calls are TRBV19 and TRBJ2-1; tentative D call: TRBD1 (5 bases). Germline loops: CDR1 LNHDA, CDR2 SQIVND (reference sequence). This CDR3 is built from 15 residues. Trimming cost V 1 base and J 5 bases, with 12 bases left between them. The DNA for the CDR3 is TGTGCCAGTAGTATAGTTCAGGGCAGAGACAATGAGCAGTTCTTC. It codes for CASSIVQGRDNEQFF. The full variable domain, its missing parts supplied by reference TRBV19 and TRBJ2-1, is DGGITQSPKYLFRKEGQNVTLSCEQNLNHDAMYWYRQDPGQGLRLIYYSQIVNDFQKGDIAEGYSVSREKKESFPLTVTSAQKNPTAFYLCASSIVQGRDNEQFFGPGTRLTVL.